The 27 T cell receptor beta chains below were found in one sample sequenced in a study of CD4+ T cells in melanoma. Sequencing was performed with immunoSEQ multiplex PCR; in TCRdb, only in-frame clones are kept and a portion is missing. The sample lists over 45,000 clones; almost 70% were seen once. The sample taken for sequencing was tumor tissue. The receptors were gathered from a human donor with melanoma.

The chain carries TRBV28 and TRBJ1-2; D is perhaps TRBD1 (5 bases). V lost 7 bases and J 4 bases, leaving 16 bases between the germline ends. The CDR3 sequence is 14 residues long. The germline CDR1 and CDR2 sequences are MDHEN and SYDVKM. The CDR3 DNA follows: TGTGCCAGCATGACAGCTTCCGTCCCCTATGGCTACACCTTC. It specifies CASMTASVPYGYTF.

The rearrangement links TRBV4-2 to TRBJ1-5; D possibly corresponds to TRBD1 (5 bases). V gave up 1 base and J gave up 0 bases, with 19 bases separating them. The germline gives CDR1 LGHNA, CDR2 YNFKEQ. This CDR3 contains 19 residues. The CDR3 reads CASSQAPGWGTYSNQPQHF. Written as DNA, the CDR3 is TGTGCCAGCAGCCAAGCCCCCGGGTGGGGCACCTATAGCAATCAGCCCCAGCATTTT.

This clone was counted a few times. The chain is built from TRBV27 and TRBJ2-5; the D gene is possibly TRBD1 (6 bases). Germline V gives CDR1 MNHEY, CDR2 SMNVEV (reference sequence). The CDR3 has 14 residues. Trimming left V 3 bases short and J 5 bases short, with 13 bases between. CDR3 region: CASSLNGGWETQYF. Here the CDR3 DNA reads TGTGCCAGCAGTTTGAATGGGGGCTGGGAGACCCAGTACTTC.

The chain employs TRBV5-1 and TRBJ2-7; D perhaps matches TRBD1 (6 bases). Trimming cost V 1 base and J 2 bases, with 10 bases left between them. Germline lookup yields CDR1 SGHRS and CDR2 YFSETQ. The CDR3 length is 14 residues. For the CDR3, the DNA is TGCGCCAGCAGCTTGATACCAGGGGCCTACGAGCAGTACTTC. Residues: CASSLIPGAYEQYF.

This clone has only a few counts. The V gene is TRBV9, the J gene TRBJ1-5; weak D call: TRBD1 (6 bases). Between the trimmed V and J ends, which lost 4 bases and 3 bases, there was a span of 14 bases. The CDR3 runs 15 residues. Germline V gives CDR1 SGDLS, CDR2 YYNGEE. The CDR3 is CASSLDSASNQPQHF. The CDR3 DNA is TGTGCCAGCAGCTTGGACAGCGCTTCCAATCAGCCCCAGCATTTT.

The V and J genes are TRBV18 and TRBJ1-5, with 7 bases lining up with TRBD1. This CDR3 contains 15 residues. Germline trimming cut 6 bases from V and 7 bases from J; bases unmatched to any gene: 12. The germline V gene encodes CDR1 KGHSH and CDR2 LQKENI. The CDR3: CASSPTGRVGQPQHF. CDR3 sequence (DNA): TGTGCCAGCTCCCCGACAGGGAGGGTAGGGCAGCCCCAGCATTTT.

J is TRBJ2-3 and V is TRBV6-5, with 14 bases matching TRBD2. J was trimmed by 7 bases and V by 8 bases; bases with no gene match: 8. The germline gives CDR1 MNHEY, CDR2 SVGAGI. There are 15 residues in the CDR3. CDR3 in amino acids: CASLGLAGGGHTQYF. The CDR3 DNA is TGTGCCAGCCTCGGACTAGCGGGGGGCGGGCATACGCAGTATTTT.

This sequence joins TRBV5-4 and TRBJ1-3, with D uncertain. Per the germline V gene, CDR1 is SGHNT and CDR2 is YYREEE (reference sequence). The V gene lost 5 bases and the J gene lost 3 bases, with 18 bases spanning the gap. CDR3 length: 16 residues. The DNA for the CDR3 is TGTGCCAGCAGTGTAACTTCCAGAGCCCTTGGAAACACCATATATTTT. It is translated as CASSVTSRALGNTIYF.

The gene calls are TRBV10-3 and TRBJ2-2; 8 nucleotides agree with TRBD2. This CDR3 has 13 residues. Germline CDR1 is ENHRY and CDR2 is SYGVKD. After removal of 5 bases from V and 5 bases from J, the junction contained 1 base not matched to a gene. The CDR3 loop is CAISSGGTGELFF. The DNA for the CDR3 is TGTGCCATCAGTAGCGGGGGTACCGGGGAGCTGTTTTTT.

This clone was recorded at least ten times. The CDR3 DNA follows: TGTGCCAGCAGCTTGTATTTCCGGGACTTCCGGTTTTACGAGCAGTACTTC. Its protein product is CASSLYFRDFRFYEQYF. This sequence joins TRBV7-2 and TRBJ2-7; maybe TRBD2 (6 bases). Germline CDR1 and CDR2: SGHTA and FQGNSA. Trimming took 3 bases from V and 4 from J, leaving 22 bases between them. The CDR3 loop spans 17 amino acids.

This clone was detected many times. The CDR3 protein is CASSIGGISYEQYF. CDR3 in DNA: TGTGCCAGTAGTATCGGAGGAATCTCCTACGAGCAGTACTTC. The chain joins TRBV19 to TRBJ2-7; TRBD2 might be the D (5 bases). CDR1 and CDR2 from the germline V gene are LNHDA and SQIVND (reference sequence). V was shortened by 3 bases and J by 0 bases, with 9 bases between the two germline ends. This CDR3 comprises 14 residues.

The rearrangement links TRBV6-5 to TRBJ2-2; 9 bases match TRBD1. CDR3 length equals 14 residues. J gave up 6 bases and V 8 bases, and 7 bases lay outside the gene matches. Germline CDR1 is MNHEY and CDR2 is SVGAGI. The CDR3 DNA reads TGTGCCAGCCAAGGACAGGGGAGGGCCGGGGAGCTGTTTTTT. Translating it yields CASQGQGRAGELFF.

The genes are TRBV10-3 and TRBJ2-7; weak D call: TRBD2 (6 bases). This CDR3 region has 14 residues. The germline CDR1 and CDR2 sequences are ENHRY and SYGVKD. Trimming removed 0 bases at V and 9 bases at J, with 15 bases between. The CDR3 DNA follows: TGTGCCATCAGTGAGTCGCCGGGAGTACCCGGGCAGTACTTC. This gives the protein CAISESPGVPGQYF.

This clone was observed a handful of times. The gene calls are TRBV5-4 and TRBJ1-6, with unresolved D. Per the germline V gene, CDR1 is SGHNT and CDR2 is YYREEE (reference sequence). The CDR3 is 17 amino acids. V lost 0 bases to trimming and J lost 0 bases, with 10 bases between them. The CDR3 sequence: CASSLEVRSSYNSPLHF. The CDR3 DNA sequence: TGTGCCAGCAGCTTGGAGGTCCGGAGCTCCTATAATTCACCCCTCCACTTT.

The gene calls are TRBV4-1 and TRBJ2-5, with D possibly being TRBD1 or TRBD2 (6 bases each). Trimming shortened V by 3 bases and J by 5 bases, and 16 bases separated the two germline ends. Per germline, CDR1 MGHRA and CDR2 YSYEKL. The CDR3 consists of 15 residues. CDR3 nucleotides: TGCGCCAGCAGCCAGTGGGGGGCCGAGGAGGAGACCCAGTACTTC. Amino acid sequence: CASSQWGAEEETQYF.

This clone was found once. The rearrangement joins TRBV19 to TRBJ2-7; 10 bases fit TRBD2. Germline CDR1 and CDR2: LNHDA and SQIVND (reference sequence). This CDR3 spans 17 amino acids. With 3 bases clipped from V and 0 bases from J, the junction kept 8 bases outside the gene matches. The CDR3: CASSMRKGLASSYEQYF. The DNA of the CDR3 is TGTGCCAGTAGTATGCGGAAGGGACTAGCGAGCTCCTACGAGCAGTACTTC.

V and J are TRBV30 and TRBJ2-2, with D possibly being TRBD1 (6 bases). The CDR3 runs 14 residues. V was cut by 3 bases and J by 0 bases, with 8 bases left in between. Germline lookup yields CDR1 GTSNPN and CDR2 SVGIG (reference sequence). The CDR3 spells CAWREGANTGELFF. DNA of the CDR3: TGTGCCTGGAGAGAGGGGGCGAACACCGGGGAGCTGTTTTTT. The complete variable domain, with remaining parts taken from reference TRBV30 and TRBJ2-2, reads SQTIHQWPATLVQPVGSPLSLECTVEGTSNPNLYWYRQAAGRGLQLLFYSVGIGQISSEVPQNLSASRPQDRQFILSSKKLLLSDSGFYLCAWREGANTGELFFGEGSRLTVL.

This chain uses TRBV18 with TRBJ2-1; D gene unclear. The CDR3 covers 19 residues. CDR1 and CDR2 from the germline V gene are KGHSH and LQKENI. With 3 bases removed from V and 1 base from J, the gap between germline ends came to 22 bases. In DNA form, the CDR3 reads TGTGCCAGCTCACCCGTCCGCTTGGGCTTGTTTATATCCTACAATGAGCAGTTCTTC. This codes for CASSPVRLGLFISYNEQFF.

This clone was counted a single time. The chain is built from TRBV9 and TRBJ2-3; D tentatively fits TRBD1 or TRBD2 (6 bases each). The CDR3 runs to 15 residues. V was cut by 2 bases and J by 5 bases, with 15 bases left in between. CDR1 is SGDLS and CDR2 is YYNGEE in the germline V gene. CDR3 bases: TGTGCCAGCAGCGTCGGGGGCGCTGGAGAAGATACGCAGTATTTT. It is translated as CASSVGGAGEDTQYF.

This rearrangement joins TRBV28 to TRBJ1-2; D is unclear. The CDR3 contains 13 residues. CDR1 and CDR2 from the germline V gene are MDHEN and SYDVKM. Trimming stripped 2 bases from V and 6 bases from J, with 10 bases between. As DNA, the CDR3 is TGTGCCAGCAGTTTAGGACGGGAACATGGCTACACCTTC. Protein sequence: CASSLGREHGYTF.

This sequence joins TRBV28 and TRBJ2-1; tentatively, D is TRBD2 (6 bases). CDR1 is MDHEN and CDR2 is SYDVKM in the germline V gene. V was clipped by 3 bases and J by 5 bases, with 8 bases between them. CDR3 length equals 13 residues. CDR3 residues: CASSFSGDNEQFF. The CDR3 DNA is TGTGCCAGCAGTTTTTCGGGGGACAATGAGCAGTTCTTC.

The V gene is TRBV10-3, the J gene TRBJ2-3; 9 bases are a match to TRBD2. V was pared by 3 bases and J by 2 bases, with 6 bases of the junction left unmatched. Germline V lookup: CDR1 ENHRY, CDR2 SYGVKD. The CDR3 runs 16 residues. CDR3 sequence: CAISEPSGENTDTQYF. In DNA, the CDR3 is TGTGCCATCAGTGAACCTAGCGGGGAGAACACAGATACGCAGTATTTT.

The V gene is TRBV13, the J gene TRBJ1-2; perhaps TRBD1 as D (5 bases). The CDR3 loop spans 14 amino acids. The germline V gene encodes CDR1 PRHDT and CDR2 FYEKMQ (reference sequence). V was shortened by 5 bases and J by 4 bases, with 14 bases between the two germline ends. CDR3 coding DNA: TGTGCCAGCAGCCCGTCAGGGTGGCCCTATGGCTACACCTTC. Translated, it gives CASSPSGWPYGYTF.

The chain links TRBV30 to TRBJ1-1; maybe TRBD1 (5 bases). The V end lost 3 bases, the J end lost 1 base, and 15 bases lay between the germline ends. CDR1 and CDR2 (germline): GTSNPN, SVGIG (reference sequence). CDR3 length equals 15 residues. The CDR3 DNA is TGTGCCTGGAGGGAGGGGAGGGGTTGGAACACTGAAGCTTTCTTT. This codes for CAWREGRGWNTEAFF.

This clone was detected a few times. V usage is TRBV2 and J usage is TRBJ1-2, with D possibly matching TRBD1 (5 bases). This CDR3 has 13 amino acids. V was pared by 5 bases and J by 4 bases, with 11 bases between. Germline-derived CDR1 and CDR2 are SNHLY and FYNNEI. The CDR3 DNA follows: TGTGCCAGCAGTTTCGCCGACAGCTATGGCTACACCTTC. It is translated as CASSFADSYGYTF.

The rearrangement uses TRBV6-1 and TRBJ2-2; D is tentatively TRBD1 or TRBD2 (6 bases each). Germline CDR1 MNHNS, CDR2 SASEGT. The V gene lost 3 bases and the J gene lost 6 bases, with 17 bases spanning the gap. The CDR3 consists of 16 residues. CDR3 loop: CASSDRRGLVAGELFF. CDR3 DNA sequence: TGTGCCAGCAGTGATAGGAGGGGGTTGGTGGCCGGGGAGCTGTTTTTT.

The genes are TRBV6-6 and TRBJ1-2, with TRBD1 identical over 11 bases. The CDR3 is 14 residues long. Germline loops: CDR1 MNHNY, CDR2 SVGAGI (reference sequence). V shed 6 bases and J 5 bases; nucleotides not matched to a gene: 5. The CDR3 region has the DNA TGTGCCAGCAGCCGGACAGGGGGCGCTTATGGCTACACCTTC. Protein sequence: CASSRTGGAYGYTF.